Each of the 26 T cell receptor beta chains below was sequenced from the same sample in a study of CD8 T cells in Susac syndrome. Reverse transcription used roughly 0.45 to 1 ug RNA and random hexamers. TCRdb itself ran the immunoSEQ multiplex PCR reads through MiXCR, one entry per CDR3 protein. The sample lists tens of thousands of distinct CDR3 sequences, over 90% occurring once. Sequenced material: CD8+ T cells from PBMCs. These receptors were obtained from a human donor with Susac syndrome.

V usage is TRBV5-6 and J usage is TRBJ2-5, with 14 bases fitting TRBD2. The CDR3 has 17 amino acids. Per the germline V gene, CDR1 is SGHDT and CDR2 is YYEEEE. V dropped 4 bases and J dropped 4; count of bases not matched to a gene: 9. For the CDR3, the DNA is TGTGCCAGCAGCCCCCCTTCCGGACTAGCGGGAGGAGAGACCCAGTACTTC. As protein: CASSPPSGLAGGETQYF. The entire variable domain, with the rest obtained from reference TRBV5-6 and TRBJ2-5, is as follows: DAGVTQSPTHLIKTRGQQVTLRCSPKSGHDTVSWYQQALGQGPQFIFQYYEEEERQRGNFPDRFSGHQFPNYSSELNVNALLLGDSALYLCASSPPSGLAGGETQYFGPGTRLLVL.

This clonotype was seen only once. The chain joins TRBV28 to TRBJ2-2; D gene ambiguous. V shed 2 bases and J shed 7 bases, with 14 bases lying between them. Germline V gene lookup returns CDR1 MDHEN and CDR2 SYDVKM. This CDR3 has 15 residues. The CDR3 DNA is TGTGCCAGCAGTTTACTTCATCGGGTGGACGGGGAGCTGTTTTTT. Its translation: CASSLLHRVDGELFF.

This sequence joins TRBV7-6 and TRBJ2-3, with 8 positions matching TRBD1. This CDR3 is 16 amino acids long. The germline V gene has CDR1 SGHVS and CDR2 FNYEAQ. Germline trimming cut 4 bases from V and 1 base from J; bases unmatched to any gene: 7. Written as DNA, the CDR3 is TGTGCCAGCAGCTCGCCGACAGGGGAAGGCACAGATACGCAGTATTTT. The encoded protein is CASSSPTGEGTDTQYF.

V usage is TRBV28 and J usage is TRBJ2-7; D possibly corresponds to TRBD1 (5 bases). Trimming took off 5 bases at V and 1 base at J, with 12 bases between the two ends. CDR3 size: 14 residues. The V gene's germline CDR1 is MDHEN and CDR2 SYDVKM. The CDR3 region has the DNA TGTGCCAGCAGTAAGGCCAGGGAATCCTACGAGCAGTACTTC. The encoded protein is CASSKARESYEQYF.

This chain uses TRBV20-1 with TRBJ2-7; 9 bases fit TRBD2. The CDR3 length is 15 residues. Germline CDR1 reads DFQATT; CDR2 reads SNEGSKA (reference sequence). V shed 2 bases, J shed 1 base, and the junction held 6 bases outside the gene matches. Here the CDR3 reads CSARNSGGPSYEQYF. As DNA, the CDR3 is TGCAGTGCTAGAAATAGCGGGGGACCGTCCTACGAGCAGTACTTC.

The chain joins TRBV20-1 to TRBJ2-7; 10 bases agree with TRBD2. This CDR3 spans 13 amino acids. CDR1 is DFQATT, CDR2 SNEGSKA, per germline (reference sequence). J gave up 3 bases and V 6 bases, and 5 bases lay outside the gene matches. In DNA form, the CDR3 reads TGCAGTGCAACGACTAGCGGGCTCTACGAGCAGTACTTC. It translates to CSATTSGLYEQYF.

The chain employs TRBV30 and TRBJ2-7, with 8 bases matching TRBD2. There are 14 residues in the CDR3. J was trimmed by 4 bases and V by 1 base; bases with no gene match: 6. Germline CDR1 is GTSNPN and CDR2 is SVGIG (reference sequence). CDR3 residues: CAWSGLAGFYEQYF. CDR3 nucleotides: TGTGCCTGGAGTGGGTTAGCGGGATTTTACGAGCAGTACTTC.

V usage is TRBV7-2 and J usage is TRBJ2-1; no reliable D call. The CDR3 covers 13 residues. Deletions cut 1 base from V and 4 bases from J, with 5 bases between. Germline-derived CDR1 and CDR2 are SGHTA and FQGNSA. As DNA, the CDR3 is TGTGCCAGCAGCTTAGGCCTATACAATGAGCAGTTCTTC. Its translation is CASSLGLYNEQFF.

V and J are TRBV4-3 and TRBJ2-1, with D possibly matching TRBD2 (5 bases). The CDR3 loop spans 15 amino acids. Germline V gene data show CDR1 as LGHNA and CDR2 as YSLEER. V was shortened by 1 base and J by 5 bases, with 12 bases between the two germline ends. Written as DNA, the CDR3 is TGCGCCAGCAGCCAAGGAGGTGCCGGGGACAATGAGCAGTTCTTC. Translated: CASSQGGAGDNEQFF.

This sequence joins TRBV4-2 and TRBJ2-2; 7 bases are shared with TRBD1. With V trimmed by 0 bases and J by 4 bases, 11 bases remained unmatched. CDR3 size: 18 residues. Germline CDR1 is LGHNA and CDR2 is YNFKEQ. The CDR3 region has the DNA TGTGCCAGCAGCCAAGATCTTGTGCCGGGACAGCCCACCGGGGAGCTGTTTTTT. Its protein product is CASSQDLVPGQPTGELFF.

V gene TRBV5-4 combines with J gene TRBJ2-7; D gene uncertain. CDR3 length: 14 residues. Per the germline V gene, CDR1 is SGHNT and CDR2 is YYREEE (reference sequence). V was cut by 1 base and J by 3 bases, with 11 bases left in between. CDR3 sequence (DNA): TGTGCCAGCAGCTTGTTCCCAGATCACTACGAGCAGTACTTC. Translation gives CASSLFPDHYEQYF.

The V gene is TRBV5-4, the J gene TRBJ2-3; D is undetermined. V was clipped by 4 bases and J by 6 bases, with 12 bases between them. Germline assignment: CDR1 SGHNT and CDR2 YYREEE (reference sequence). The length of the CDR3 is 13 residues. CDR3 residues: CASSGLSWDTQYF. The CDR3 coding sequence is TGTGCCAGCAGCGGCCTTTCCTGGGATACGCAGTATTTT.

V usage is TRBV3-1 and J usage is TRBJ2-1; D call uncertain. This CDR3 is 11 amino acids long. Germline V gene data show CDR1 as LGHDT and CDR2 as YNNKEL (reference sequence). V dropped 0 bases and J dropped 10 bases, with 4 bases sitting between them. DNA for the CDR3: TGTGCCAGCAGCCAAGATACCGAGCAGTTCTTC. Amino acids: CASSQDTEQFF.

The rearrangement links TRBV20-1 to TRBJ2-1; D call uncertain. From germline, CDR1 is DFQATT and CDR2 SNEGSKA (reference sequence). The CDR3 loop spans 10 amino acids. V shed 0 bases and J shed 10 bases, with 4 bases lying between them. The CDR3 region has the DNA TGCAGTGCTAGAGATGGCGAGCAGTTCTTC. This gives the protein CSARDGEQFF.

V usage is TRBV20-1 and J usage is TRBJ2-1; D possibly corresponds to TRBD2 (6 bases). The ends were cut back, 3 bases at V and 8 bases at J, with 20 bases in the middle. CDR3 size: 15 residues. Germline CDR1 DFQATT, CDR2 SNEGSKA (reference sequence). The CDR3 here is CSARPYNGRSDEQFF. The CDR3 DNA sequence: TGCAGTGCTAGGCCATATAACGGGAGAAGCGATGAGCAGTTCTTC.

This chain links TRBV20-1 with TRBJ2-7; D gene uncertain. Trimming took off 5 bases at V and 2 bases at J, with 16 bases between the two ends. CDR1 is DFQATT, CDR2 SNEGSKA, per germline (reference sequence). The CDR3 consists of 14 residues. The CDR3 DNA sequence: TGCAGTGCTCAGACCACCAAGGGCCCCTACGAGCAGTACTTC. Its translation: CSAQTTKGPYEQYF.

This CDR3 is CASSQTSSYEQYF. In DNA form, the CDR3 reads TGTGCCAGCAGTCAAACTAGCTCCTACGAGCAGTACTTC. V and J are TRBV7-2 and TRBJ2-7; D possibly corresponds to TRBD2 (5 bases). Trimming removed 6 bases from V and 0 bases from J, with 9 bases in between. Germline lookup yields CDR1 SGHTA and CDR2 FQGNSA. This CDR3 region has 13 residues. Based on the CDR3 plus reference TRBV7-2 and TRBJ2-7, the full variable domain is GAGVSQSPSNKVTEKGKDVELRCDPISGHTALYWYRQSLGQGLEFLIYFQGNSAPDKSGLPSDRFSAERTGGSVSTLTIQRTQQEDSAVYLCASSQTSSYEQYFGPGTRLTVT.

The V call is TRBV7-8, the J call TRBJ2-7; 9 nucleotides match TRBD2. V trimming: 5 bases; J trimming: 4 bases; junction bases outside the gene matches: 3. The CDR3 runs 13 residues. Germline CDR1 is SGHVS and CDR2 is FQNEAQ. CDR3 coding DNA: TGTGCCAGCAGCCCAACTAGCGGGTACGAGCAGTACTTC. This gives the protein CASSPTSGYEQYF.

The chain recombines TRBV7-9 with TRBJ2-1, with 9 bases lining up with TRBD1. CDR1 and CDR2 from the germline V gene are SEHNR and FQNEAQ (reference sequence). The CDR3 consists of 15 residues. Trimming removed 7 bases from V and 4 bases from J; junction bases left unmatched: 8. CDR3 nucleotide sequence: TGTGCCAGCAACCCCCCGGGACAGGGATACAATGAGCAGTTCTTC. Protein: CASNPPGQGYNEQFF.

This rearrangement joins TRBV27 to TRBJ1-2; a possible D gene is TRBD1 (6 bases). The CDR3 runs 14 residues. Germline CDR1 is MNHEY and CDR2 is SMNVEV (reference sequence). The V end was cut by 8 bases, the J end by 7 bases, with 20 bases between. The CDR3: CASGPGAGGGGYTF. The CDR3 DNA sequence: TGTGCCAGCGGCCCAGGGGCCGGCGGTGGTGGCTACACCTTC.

V is TRBV7-9 and J is TRBJ2-7; the D gene could be TRBD1 or TRBD2 (5 bases each). CDR3 length: 13 amino acids. The germline V and J ends were trimmed by 3 bases and 4 bases, with 10 bases remaining between them. Germline values: CDR1 SEHNR, CDR2 FQNEAQ (reference sequence). DNA of the CDR3: TGTGCCAGCAGCTTCGGGGCTTTGTACGAGCAGTACTTC. As protein: CASSFGALYEQYF.

The V gene is TRBV27, the J gene TRBJ2-5; the D call may be TRBD1 or TRBD2 (5 bases each). V was cut by 5 bases and J by 4 bases, with 14 bases left in between. The germline V gene encodes CDR1 MNHEY and CDR2 SMNVEV (reference sequence). The CDR3 runs to 14 residues. CDR3 protein: CASSKSRDGETQYF. In DNA, the CDR3 is TGTGCCAGCAGTAAGTCCAGGGACGGAGAGACCCAGTACTTC.

This chain links TRBV12-3 or TRBV12-4 with TRBJ1-2; 7 bases align to TRBD1. The V and J ends lost 6 bases and 6 bases, in that order; junction bases with no gene match: 16. CDR3 length: 16 amino acids. CDR3 coding DNA: TGTGCCAGCAGCCCATCAGTAATGGGGACAGACGATGGCTACACCTTC. Protein sequence: CASSPSVMGTDDGYTF.

This clonotype has a handful of counts. The V call is TRBV4-1, the J call TRBJ2-7; D may be TRBD2 (5 bases). Germline CDR1 reads MGHRA; CDR2 reads YSYEKL. The CDR3 loop spans 13 amino acids. V shed 9 bases and J shed 3 bases, with 15 bases lying between them. As DNA, the CDR3 is TGCGCCAGTAGCGCAAGCCCCGTCTACGAGCAGTACTTC. Amino acid sequence: CASSASPVYEQYF.

The genes are TRBV5-1 and TRBJ2-7; 11 positions agree with TRBD1. Germline assignment: CDR1 SGHRS and CDR2 YFSETQ. J was trimmed by 5 bases and V by 2 bases; bases with no gene match: 3. The CDR3 is made up of 14 amino acids. CDR3 sequence reads: CASSFGTGGHEQYF. CDR3 coding DNA: TGCGCCAGCAGCTTCGGGACAGGGGGTCACGAGCAGTACTTC.

The chain links TRBV5-1 to TRBJ1-2; maybe TRBD1 (6 bases). CDR3 length equals 16 residues. Deletions cut 4 bases from V and 0 bases from J, with 16 bases between. Germline lookup yields CDR1 SGHRS and CDR2 YFSETQ. In nucleotides, the CDR3 is TGCGCCAGCAGCCCTCAGGACAGCTTAGCTAACTATGGCTACACCTTC. It codes for CASSPQDSLANYGYTF.